The present T cell receptor beta chain was sequenced within a study of CD8 T cells in ankylosing spondylitis (dated by TCRdb to 2017 to 2019). The study in broad terms: The study set out to find disease-linked TCR variants by profiling T cell receptor beta repertoires in ankylosing spondylitis patients and healthy donors. The full study cohort was made up of about 25 ankylosing spondylitis patients and 108 healthy donors. Samples of peripheral blood were taken, and for ankylosing spondylitis patients, synovial fluid was collected as well. The investigation overall reported the following: Some motif variants were previously reported in synovial fluid and blood of reactive arthritis patients, suggesting common disease-initiation mechanisms. The disease-linked clones were reported to be significantly enriched in matched synovial fluid samples from ankylosing spondylitis patients. Blood from ankylosing spondylitis patients appeared to be characterized by a TCR beta motif made up of about 8 highly homologous amino acid variants. A CD8+ phenotype was shown by the disease-linked clones, which were found at relatively low frequencies in peripheral blood.

Notes on this clonotype: Its binding antigen is unknown. No per-base quality is available; no much larger clone lies one base away.

The CDR3 runs 13 amino acids, cysteine and phenylalanine included. Only the CDR3 part of the read is kept: 39 bases, read in frame from the first base. In the germline V gene, CDR1 corresponds to SGHAT and CDR2 to FQNNGV. V is reduced by 5 bases and J by 7 bases, leaving a spacing of 9 bases between them. Reads for this sample came from an Illumina HiSeq 2500. TCR beta libraries were prepared by quantitative 5'-RACE with molecular barcodes. Processing in the source paper ran as follows. A new computational method based on a probabilistic model of VDJ rearrangement was used to identify disease-linked TCR variants. TCRdb reworked the public reads: Q25 trimming with fastp, MiXCR clone assembly, productive beta chains retained. Here each entry gathers all rows of one CDR3 protein and keeps the most common genes and DNA. The V and J calls shown here were made by TCRdb, not taken from the authors' results. Present in this sample are some 840,000 distinct CDR3 sequences, about an eighth of which were seen just once. The ten biggest clones cover 0.51% of the sample.

The rearrangement joined TRBV11-2 to TRBJ1-6; no D gene call is confident. This clonotype originated in a male donor with ankylosing spondylitis. Specimen: blood, either unsorted or a sorted T cell fraction (not recorded which). The CDR3 reads as follows: CASSRNPNSPLHF. The sequenced DNA is TGTGCCAGCAGCCGGAACCCAAATTCACCCCTCCACTTT.